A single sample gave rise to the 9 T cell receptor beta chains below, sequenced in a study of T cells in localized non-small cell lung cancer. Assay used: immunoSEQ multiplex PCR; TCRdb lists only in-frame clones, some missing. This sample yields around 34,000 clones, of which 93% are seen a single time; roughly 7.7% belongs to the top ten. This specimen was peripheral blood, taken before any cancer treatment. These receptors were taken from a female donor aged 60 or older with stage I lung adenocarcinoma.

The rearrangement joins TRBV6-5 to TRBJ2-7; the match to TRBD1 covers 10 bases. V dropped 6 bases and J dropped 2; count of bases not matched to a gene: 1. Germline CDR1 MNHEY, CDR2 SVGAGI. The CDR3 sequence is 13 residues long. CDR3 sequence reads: CASRGTGAYEQYV. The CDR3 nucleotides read TGTGCCAGCAGGGGGACAGGGGCCTACGAGCAGTACGTC.

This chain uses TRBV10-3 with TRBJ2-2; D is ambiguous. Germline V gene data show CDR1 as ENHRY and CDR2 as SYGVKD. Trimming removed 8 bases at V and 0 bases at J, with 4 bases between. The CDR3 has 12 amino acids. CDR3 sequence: CAIGANTGELFF. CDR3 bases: TGTGCCATCGGGGCGAACACCGGGGAGCTGTTTTTT.

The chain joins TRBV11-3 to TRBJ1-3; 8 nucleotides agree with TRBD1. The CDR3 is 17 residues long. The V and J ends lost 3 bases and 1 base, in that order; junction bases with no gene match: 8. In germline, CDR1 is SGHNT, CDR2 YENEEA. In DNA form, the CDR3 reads TGTGCCAGCAGCTTTGGTGGTCAGGGGGCTTCTGGAAACACCATATATTTT. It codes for CASSFGGQGASGNTIYF. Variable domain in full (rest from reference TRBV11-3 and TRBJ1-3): EAGVVQSPRYKIIEKKQPVAFWCNPISGHNTLYWYLQNLGQGPELLIRYENEEAVDDSQLPKDRFSAERLKGVDSTLKIQPAELGDSAVYLCASSFGGQGASGNTIYFGEGSWLTVV.

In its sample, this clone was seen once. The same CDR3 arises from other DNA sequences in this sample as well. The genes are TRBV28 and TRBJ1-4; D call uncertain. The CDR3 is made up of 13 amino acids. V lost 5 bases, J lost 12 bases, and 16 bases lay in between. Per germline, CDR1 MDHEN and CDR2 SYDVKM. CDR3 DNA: TGTGCCAGCAGTCTACATAACGGAATTGAACTGTTTTTT. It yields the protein CASSLHNGIELFF.

CDR3 residues: CASSYSGSRREKLFF. In DNA form, the CDR3 reads TGTGCCAGCAGTTACTCCGGGTCCCGTAGGGAAAAACTGTTTTTT. The gene calls are TRBV6-5 and TRBJ1-4; D not certain. The CDR3 spans 15 residues. Trimming removed 0 bases from V and 8 bases from J, with 13 bases in between. Germline CDR1 MNHEY, CDR2 SVGAGI.

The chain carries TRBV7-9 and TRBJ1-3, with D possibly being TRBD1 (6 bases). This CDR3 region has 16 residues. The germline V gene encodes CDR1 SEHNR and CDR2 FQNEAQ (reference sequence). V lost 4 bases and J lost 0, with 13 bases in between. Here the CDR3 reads CASSSGQPSSGNTIYF. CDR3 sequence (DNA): TGTGCCAGCAGCTCTGGACAGCCGAGCTCTGGAAACACCATATATTTT.

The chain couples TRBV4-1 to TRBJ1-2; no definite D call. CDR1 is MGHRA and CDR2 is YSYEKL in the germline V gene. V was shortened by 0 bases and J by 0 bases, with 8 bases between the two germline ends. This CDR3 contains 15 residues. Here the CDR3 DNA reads TGCGCCAGCAGCCAAGAGACGACTACTAACTATGGCTACACCTTC. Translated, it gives CASSQETTTNYGYTF.

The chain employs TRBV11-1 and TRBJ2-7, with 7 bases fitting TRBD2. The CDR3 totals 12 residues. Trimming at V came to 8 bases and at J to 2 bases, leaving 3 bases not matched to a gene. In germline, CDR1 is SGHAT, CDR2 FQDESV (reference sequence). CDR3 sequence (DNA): TGTGCCAGCGGGAGGGTTCCCTACGAGCAGTACGTC. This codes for CASGRVPYEQYV.

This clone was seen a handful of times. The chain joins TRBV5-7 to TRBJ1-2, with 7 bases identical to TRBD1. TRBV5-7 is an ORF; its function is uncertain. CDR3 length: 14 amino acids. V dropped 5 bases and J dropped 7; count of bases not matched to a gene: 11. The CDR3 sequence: CASRNPTGNGGYTF. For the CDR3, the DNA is TGTGCCAGCAGGAACCCGACAGGGAACGGTGGCTACACCTTC.